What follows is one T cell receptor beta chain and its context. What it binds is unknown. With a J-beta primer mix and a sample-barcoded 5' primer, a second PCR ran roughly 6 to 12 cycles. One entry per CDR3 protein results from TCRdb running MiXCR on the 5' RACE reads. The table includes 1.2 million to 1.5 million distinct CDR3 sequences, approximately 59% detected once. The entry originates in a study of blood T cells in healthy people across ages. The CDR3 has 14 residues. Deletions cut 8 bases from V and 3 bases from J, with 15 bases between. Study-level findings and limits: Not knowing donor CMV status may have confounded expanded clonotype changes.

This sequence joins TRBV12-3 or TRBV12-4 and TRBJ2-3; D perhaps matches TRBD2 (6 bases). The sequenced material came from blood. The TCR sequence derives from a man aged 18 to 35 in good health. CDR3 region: CASSFGSTTDTQYF. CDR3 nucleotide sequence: TGTGCCAGCTCGTTCGGGAGTACGACAGATACGCAGTATTTT.